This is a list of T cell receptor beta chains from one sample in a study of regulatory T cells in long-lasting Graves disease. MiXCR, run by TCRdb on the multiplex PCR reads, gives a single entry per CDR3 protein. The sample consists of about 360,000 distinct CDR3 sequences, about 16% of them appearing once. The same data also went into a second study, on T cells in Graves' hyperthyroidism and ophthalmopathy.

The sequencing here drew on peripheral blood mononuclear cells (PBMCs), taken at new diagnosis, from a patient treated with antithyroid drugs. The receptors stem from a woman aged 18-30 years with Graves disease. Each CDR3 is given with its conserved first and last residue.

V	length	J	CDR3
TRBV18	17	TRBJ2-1	CASSPRAGLAGGYEQFF
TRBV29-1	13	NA	CSVDGQGEPSYTF
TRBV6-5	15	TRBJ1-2	CASSYSGGLGAHVTF
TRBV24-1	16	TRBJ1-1	CATRGGGAGSYTEAFF
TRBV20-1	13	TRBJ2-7	CSVGQGISYEQYF
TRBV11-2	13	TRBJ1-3	CASSSNIRNTIYF
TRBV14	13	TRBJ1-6	CASSQDPGRTLHF
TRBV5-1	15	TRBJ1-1	CASSLMGGFNTEAFF
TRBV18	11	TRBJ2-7	CASSRAYEQYF
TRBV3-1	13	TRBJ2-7	CASSRGQNYEQYF
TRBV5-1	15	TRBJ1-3	CASSLGTFAGNTIYF
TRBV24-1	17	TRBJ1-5	CATHPYSQYFSNQPQHF
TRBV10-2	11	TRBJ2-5	CACRDQETQYF
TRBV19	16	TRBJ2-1	CASSRGSASSYNEQFF
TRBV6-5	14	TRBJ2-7	CASSYSPGSDEQYF
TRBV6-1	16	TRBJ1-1	CASSARSGVAATEAFF
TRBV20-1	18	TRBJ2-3	CSARGEALGSVGTDTQYF
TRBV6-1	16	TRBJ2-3	CASRRQLAVSTDTQYF
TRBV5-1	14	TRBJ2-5	CASSLAREGETQYF
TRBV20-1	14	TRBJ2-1	CSLYTGERIGEQFF
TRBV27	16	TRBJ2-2	CASSLSVGTGAGELFF
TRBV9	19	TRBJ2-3	CASSPQGGGALMRTNTQYF
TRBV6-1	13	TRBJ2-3	CASSLRGKDTQYF
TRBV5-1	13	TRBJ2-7	CASSPEYSYEQYF
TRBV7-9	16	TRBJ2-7	CASSLEGRGRTDEQYF
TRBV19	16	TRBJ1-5	CASSRDLTLINQPQHF
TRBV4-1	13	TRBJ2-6	CASSQEGANVLTF
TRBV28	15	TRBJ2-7	CASAAVTSGKYEQYF
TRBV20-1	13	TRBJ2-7	CSASGRGSYEQYF
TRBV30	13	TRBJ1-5	CAWSKPGGQPQHF